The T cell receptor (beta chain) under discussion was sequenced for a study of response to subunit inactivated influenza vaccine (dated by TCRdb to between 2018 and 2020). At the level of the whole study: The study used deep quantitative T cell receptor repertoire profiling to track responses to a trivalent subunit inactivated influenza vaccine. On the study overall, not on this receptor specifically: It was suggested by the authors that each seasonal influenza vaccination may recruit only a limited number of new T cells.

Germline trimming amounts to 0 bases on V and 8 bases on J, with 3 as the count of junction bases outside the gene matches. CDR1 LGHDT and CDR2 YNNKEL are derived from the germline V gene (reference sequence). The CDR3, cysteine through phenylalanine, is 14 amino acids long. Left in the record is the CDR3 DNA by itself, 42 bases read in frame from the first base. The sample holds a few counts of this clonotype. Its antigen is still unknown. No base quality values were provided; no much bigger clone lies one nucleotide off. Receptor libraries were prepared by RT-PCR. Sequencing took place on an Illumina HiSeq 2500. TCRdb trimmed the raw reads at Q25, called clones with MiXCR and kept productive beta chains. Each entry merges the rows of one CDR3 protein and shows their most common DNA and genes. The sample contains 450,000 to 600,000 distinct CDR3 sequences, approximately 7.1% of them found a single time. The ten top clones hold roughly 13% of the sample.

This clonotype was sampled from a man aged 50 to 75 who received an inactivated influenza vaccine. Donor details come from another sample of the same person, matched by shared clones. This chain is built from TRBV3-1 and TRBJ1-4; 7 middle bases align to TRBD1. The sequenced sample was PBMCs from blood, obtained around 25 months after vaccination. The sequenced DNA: TGTGCCAGCAGCCAAGAACAGGGGAGGGAAAAACTGTTTTTT. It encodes CASSQEQGREKLFF.